These 13 T cell receptor beta chains were all obtained from the same sample, sequenced in a study of response to subunit inactivated influenza vaccine. TCRdb recomputed calls from the RT-PCR reads with MiXCR, one row per CDR3 protein. The table has under 550,000 distinct CDR3 sequences, approximately 7.7% seen once. This specimen consisted of PBMCs from blood, obtained roughly 24 months after vaccination. The source is a man between 45 and 75 years old who received an inactivated influenza vaccine.

The sample holds many counts of this clonotype. This chain links TRBV20-1 with TRBJ1-4; D not resolved. In germline, CDR1 is DFQATT, CDR2 SNEGSKA (reference sequence). V lost 5 bases, J lost 8 bases, and 18 bases lay in between. This CDR3 is built from 14 residues. The DNA of the CDR3 is TGCAGTGCTCGCGGACCGCCCGGCGGGGAAAAACTGTTTTTT. Protein product: CSARGPPGGEKLFF.

This clonotype was observed at least ten times. The chain links TRBV12-3 or TRBV12-4 to TRBJ2-1; TRBD2 matches at 7 bases. This CDR3 comprises 16 residues. The junction had 15 bases not matched to a gene; V was cut back by 3 bases and J by 10 bases. The CDR3 coding sequence is TGTGCCAGCAGTTTCTACGGGACTAACCAGTACAGGGAGCAGTTCTTC. Its translation is CASSFYGTNQYREQFF.

This clonotype has only a few counts. The genes are TRBV5-1 and TRBJ2-3, with 11 positions matching TRBD2. Germline V lookup: CDR1 SGHRS, CDR2 YFSETQ. CDR3 length equals 15 residues. With V trimmed by 4 bases and J by 4 bases, 5 bases remained unmatched. The CDR3 region is CASSGSGGAADTQYF. The CDR3 DNA is TGCGCCAGCAGCGGTAGCGGGGGGGCCGCAGATACGCAGTATTTT.

This clonotype was recorded a few times. The germline gene is not matched at one end of the junction; a read error may be the cause. The V call is TRBV7-2, the J call TRBJ1-1; 8 bases map to TRBD1. There are 13 residues in the CDR3. Germline V gene lookup returns CDR1 SGHTA and CDR2 FQGNSA. CDR3 DNA sequence: TGTGCCAGCAGCCGACAGGGGAACGCTGAAGCTTTCTTT. Translated, it gives CASSRQGNAEAFF.

The chain joins TRBV5-1 to TRBJ1-5; D call uncertain. Germline V CDR1 and CDR2: SGHRS, YFSETQ. The CDR3 sequence is 15 residues long. Trimming took 1 base from V and 7 from J, leaving 15 bases between them. In DNA form, the CDR3 reads TGCGCCAGCAGCTTGTTCGGGGAGTTGGGCCAGCCCCAGCATTTT. It is translated as CASSLFGELGQPQHF. The variable domain in full, completed from reference TRBV5-1 and TRBJ1-5, reads KAGVTQTPRYLIKTRGQQVTLSCSPISGHRSVSWYQQTPGQGLQFLFEYFSETQRNKGNFPGRFSGRQFSNSRSEMNVSTLELGDSALYLCASSLFGELGQPQHFGDGTRLSIL.

Written as DNA, the CDR3 is TGTGCCAGCAGGTCCCCCAGCAGGGCTGGAAATCAGCCCCAGCATTTT. It is translated as CASRSPSRAGNQPQHF. The J gene is TRBJ1-5, the V gene TRBV28; D might be TRBD1 (5 bases). Germline V gene lookup returns CDR1 MDHEN and CDR2 SYDVKM. This CDR3 spans 16 amino acids. V was shortened by 6 bases and J by 4 bases, with 19 bases between the two germline ends.

This clonotype occurred a few times. The chain employs TRBV2 and TRBJ1-1, with D hard to call. The CDR3 has 14 residues. Germline V gene sequence: CDR1 SNHLY, CDR2 FYNNEI. The germline V and J ends were trimmed by 2 bases and 1 base, with 8 bases remaining between them. CDR3 protein: CASSERQENTEAFF. The CDR3 nucleotides are TGTGCCAGCAGTGAACGGCAGGAGAACACTGAAGCTTTCTTT.

This clonotype has just a few counts. The CDR3 nucleotides are TGTGCCAGCAGCGTAGAGGCAGATACGCAGTATTTT. Its translation: CASSVEADTQYF. V usage is TRBV9 and J usage is TRBJ2-3; no definite D call. The germline V and J ends were trimmed by 0 bases and 4 bases, with 3 bases remaining between them. The length of the CDR3 is 12 residues. Germline loops: CDR1 SGDLS, CDR2 YYNGEE.

This chain joins TRBV9 and TRBJ2-5; the D call may be TRBD1 or TRBD2 (7 bases each). There are 16 residues in the CDR3. The germline CDR1 and CDR2 sequences are SGDLS and YYNGEE. V was trimmed by 4 bases and J by 0 bases, leaving 16 bases between them. The CDR3 region has the DNA TGTGCCAGCAGCCGGGGGGACAGAATGAACCAAGAGACCCAGTACTTC. Its translation: CASSRGDRMNQETQYF.

This clonotype was counted between two and nine times. The chain joins TRBV7-2 to TRBJ2-5; D is uncertain. Looked up from germline, CDR1 is SGHTA and CDR2 is FQGNSA. This CDR3 has 12 residues. Trimming cost V 5 bases and J 4 bases, with 8 bases left between them. CDR3 in DNA: TGTGCCAGCAGCATCACGGGAGAGACCCAGTACTTC. It is translated as CASSITGETQYF. The complete variable domain, with remaining parts taken from reference TRBV7-2 and TRBJ2-5, reads GAGVSQSPSNKVTEKGKDVELRCDPISGHTALYWYRQSLGQGLEFLIYFQGNSAPDKSGLPSDRFSAERTGGSVSTLTIQRTQQEDSAVYLCASSITGETQYFGPGTRLLVL.

This clonotype came up many times. The V and J genes are TRBV20-1 and TRBJ2-1, with TRBD1 identical over 7 bases. The CDR3 sequence is 12 residues long. The V gene's germline CDR1 is DFQATT and CDR2 SNEGSKA (reference sequence). Unmatched junction bases numbered 14, after V lost 5 bases and J lost 16 bases. For the CDR3, the DNA is TGCAGTGCTCGTGGGTCGGGACAGTGGACCTTCTTC. Its translation: CSARGSGQWTFF.

This clonotype was counted many times. CDR3 amino acids: CASSSGLAGGGNEQYF. The CDR3 nucleotides are TGTGCCAGCAGCTCGGGACTAGCGGGGGGCGGCAACGAGCAGTACTTC. The chain has TRBV7-6 and TRBJ2-7; TRBD2 matches 15 bases. Trimming at V came to 4 bases and at J to 5 bases, leaving 6 bases not matched to a gene. The CDR3 covers 16 residues. Looked up from germline, CDR1 is SGHVS and CDR2 is FNYEAQ.

This clonotype was counted many times. The chain combines TRBV4-1 with TRBJ2-6, with D perhaps TRBD1 (6 bases). CDR1 is MGHRA and CDR2 is YSYEKL in the germline V gene. V was trimmed by 3 bases and J by 2 bases, leaving 17 bases between them. This CDR3 is built from 18 residues. The CDR3 region is CASSHDTSGVTGANVLTF. CDR3 nucleotides: TGCGCCAGCAGCCACGATACCTCAGGGGTAACTGGGGCCAACGTCCTGACTTTC.